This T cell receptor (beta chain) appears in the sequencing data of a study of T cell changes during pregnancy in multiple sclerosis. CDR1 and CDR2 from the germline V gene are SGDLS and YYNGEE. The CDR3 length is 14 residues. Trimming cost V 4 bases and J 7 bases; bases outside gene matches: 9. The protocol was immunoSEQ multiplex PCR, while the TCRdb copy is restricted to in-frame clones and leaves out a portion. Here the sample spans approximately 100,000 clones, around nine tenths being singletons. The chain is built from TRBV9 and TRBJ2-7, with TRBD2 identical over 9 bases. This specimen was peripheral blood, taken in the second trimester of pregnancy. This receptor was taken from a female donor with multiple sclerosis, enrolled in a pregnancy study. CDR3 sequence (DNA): TGTGCCAGCAGCACGGCGGGGGGGGTGGTGGAGCAGTACTTC. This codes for CASSTAGGVVEQYF.